One T cell receptor (beta chain) is described in this entry. Its target is not known. Libraries were prepared by immunoSEQ multiplex PCR; TCRdb keeps only in-frame clonotypes and omits some of them. Of 53,000 or so clones detected, approximately 75% appear once; the ten largest clones hold less than 2.5%. The data are from a study of OX40 agonist ivuxolimab in advanced cancers. For the study at large: A history of anti-PD-1, anti-PD-L1 or anti-CTLA-4 therapy was acceptable, and about 40% had some. Study-wide points: It was not determined which antigens were specifically recognized by the peripheral T cells that had undergone clonal expansion. CD4+ and CD8+ blood T cells expanded clonally by week 6 at 0.1 to 3.0 mg/kg.

CDR3 length: 13 amino acids. Germline V gene sequence: CDR1 MNHNY, CDR2 SVGAGI (reference sequence). Trimming left V 2 bases short and J 3 bases short, with 8 bases between. The material sequenced was CD4+ or CD8+ T cells sorted from blood, taken in a trial of the OX40 agonist ivuxolimab. This chain joins TRBV6-6 and TRBJ2-7; D not resolved. The TCR sequence derives from an adult with an advanced solid tumor such as melanoma, head and neck, liver or kidney cancer. CDR3 region: CASSYGLYYEQYF. CDR3 sequence (DNA): TGTGCCAGCAGTTACGGGCTATACTACGAGCAGTACTTC.